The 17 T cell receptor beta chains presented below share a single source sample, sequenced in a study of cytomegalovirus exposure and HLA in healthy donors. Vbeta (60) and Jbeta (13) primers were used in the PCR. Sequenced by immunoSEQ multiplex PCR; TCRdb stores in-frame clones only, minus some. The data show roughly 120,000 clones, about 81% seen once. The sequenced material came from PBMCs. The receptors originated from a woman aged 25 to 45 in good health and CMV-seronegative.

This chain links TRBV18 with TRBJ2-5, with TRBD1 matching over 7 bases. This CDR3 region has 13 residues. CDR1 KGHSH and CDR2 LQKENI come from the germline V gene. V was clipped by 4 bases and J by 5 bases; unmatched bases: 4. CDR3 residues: CASSLGGWETQYF. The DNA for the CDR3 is TGTGCCAGCTCACTAGGGGGCTGGGAGACCCAGTACTTC.

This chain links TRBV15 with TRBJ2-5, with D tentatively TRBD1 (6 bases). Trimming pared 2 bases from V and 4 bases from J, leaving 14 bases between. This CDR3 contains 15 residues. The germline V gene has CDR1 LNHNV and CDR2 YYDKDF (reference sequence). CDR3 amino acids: CATSRFTGLSETQYF. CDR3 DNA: TGTGCCACCAGCAGATTTACAGGGTTGTCAGAGACCCAGTACTTC. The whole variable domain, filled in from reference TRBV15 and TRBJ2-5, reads DAMVIQNPRYQVTQFGKPVTLSCSQTLNHNVMYWYQQKSSQAPKLLFHYYDKDFNNEADTPDNFQSRRPNTSFCFLDIRSPGLGDTAMYLCATSRFTGLSETQYFGPGTRLLVL.

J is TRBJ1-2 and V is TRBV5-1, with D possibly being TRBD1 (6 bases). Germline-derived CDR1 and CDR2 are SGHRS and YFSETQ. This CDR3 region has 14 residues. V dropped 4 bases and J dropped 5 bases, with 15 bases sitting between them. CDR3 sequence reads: CASSPDSRPYGYTF. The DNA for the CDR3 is TGCGCCAGCAGCCCGGACAGTAGACCTTATGGCTACACCTTC.

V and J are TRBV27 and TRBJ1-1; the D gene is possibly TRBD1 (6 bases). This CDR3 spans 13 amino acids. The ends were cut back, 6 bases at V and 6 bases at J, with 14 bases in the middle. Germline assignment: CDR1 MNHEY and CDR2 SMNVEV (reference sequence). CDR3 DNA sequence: TGTGCCAGCAGGACCACAGGGAGCCCTGAAGCTTTCTTT. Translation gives CASRTTGSPEAFF.

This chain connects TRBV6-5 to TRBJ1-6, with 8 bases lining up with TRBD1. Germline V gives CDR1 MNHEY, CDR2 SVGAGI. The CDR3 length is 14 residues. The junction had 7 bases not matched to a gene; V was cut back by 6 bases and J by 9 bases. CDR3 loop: CASSHRGKASPLHF. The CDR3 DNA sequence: TGTGCCAGCAGCCACAGGGGGAAGGCTTCACCCCTCCACTTT.

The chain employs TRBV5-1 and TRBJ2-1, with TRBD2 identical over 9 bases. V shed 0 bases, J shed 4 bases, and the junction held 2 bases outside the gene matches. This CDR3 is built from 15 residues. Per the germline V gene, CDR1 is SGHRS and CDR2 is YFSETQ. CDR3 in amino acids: CASSLDSGRYNEQFF. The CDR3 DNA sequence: TGCGCCAGCAGCTTGGATAGCGGGAGATACAATGAGCAGTTCTTC.

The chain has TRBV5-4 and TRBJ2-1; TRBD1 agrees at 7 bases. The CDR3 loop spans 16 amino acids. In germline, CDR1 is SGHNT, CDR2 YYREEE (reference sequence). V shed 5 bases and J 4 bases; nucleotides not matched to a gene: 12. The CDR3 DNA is TGTGCCAGCAGGATGCAGTCCCGGGACAGTTACAATGAGCAGTTCTTC. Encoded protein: CASRMQSRDSYNEQFF.

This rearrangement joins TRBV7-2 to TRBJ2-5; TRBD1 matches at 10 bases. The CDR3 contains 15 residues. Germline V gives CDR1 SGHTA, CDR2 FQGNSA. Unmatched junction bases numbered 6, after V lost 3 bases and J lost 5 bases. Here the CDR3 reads CASSLGQGLGETQYF. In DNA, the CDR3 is TGTGCCAGCAGCTTGGGACAGGGGCTTGGCGAGACCCAGTACTTC. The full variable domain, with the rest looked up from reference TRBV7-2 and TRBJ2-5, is GAGVSQSPSNKVTEKGKDVELRCDPISGHTALYWYRQSLGQGLEFLIYFQGNSAPDKSGLPSDRFSAERTGGSVSTLTIQRTQQEDSAVYLCASSLGQGLGETQYFGPGTRLLVL.

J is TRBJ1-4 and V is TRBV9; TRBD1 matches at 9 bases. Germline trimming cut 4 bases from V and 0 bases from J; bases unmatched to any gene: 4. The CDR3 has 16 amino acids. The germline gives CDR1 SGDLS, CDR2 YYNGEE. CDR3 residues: CASSPDRGATNEKLFF. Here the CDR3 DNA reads TGTGCCAGCAGCCCGGACAGGGGAGCAACTAATGAAAAACTGTTTTTT.

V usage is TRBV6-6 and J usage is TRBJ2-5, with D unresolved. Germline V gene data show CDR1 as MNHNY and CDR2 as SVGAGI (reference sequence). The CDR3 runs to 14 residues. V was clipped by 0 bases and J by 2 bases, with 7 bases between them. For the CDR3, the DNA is TGTGCCAGCAGTTACTCGATCAGTCAAGAGACCCAGTACTTC. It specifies CASSYSISQETQYF.

The chain's CDR3 is CASSPRQGPGANVLTF. CDR3 sequence (DNA): TGCGCCAGCAGCCCTCGACAGGGGCCGGGGGCCAACGTCCTGACTTTC. J is TRBJ2-6 and V is TRBV4-1; 8 bases are a match to TRBD1. Trimming took 4 bases from V and 4 from J; bases not matched to a gene: 6. This CDR3 has 16 residues. In germline, CDR1 is MGHRA, CDR2 YSYEKL.

CDR3 DNA sequence: TGTGCCAGCAGTTTTTGGGCGGGAGGCCCGAGGGAGACCCAGTACTTC. This translates into CASSFWAGGPRETQYF. The V call is TRBV28, the J call TRBJ2-5; 8 nucleotides line up with TRBD2. Germline CDR1 MDHEN, CDR2 SYDVKM. The CDR3 totals 16 residues. The V and J ends lost 3 bases and 5 bases, in that order; junction bases with no gene match: 11.

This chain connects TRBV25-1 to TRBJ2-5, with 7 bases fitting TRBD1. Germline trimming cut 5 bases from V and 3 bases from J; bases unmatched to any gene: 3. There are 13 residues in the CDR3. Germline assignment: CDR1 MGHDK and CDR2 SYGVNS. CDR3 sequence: CASSRGQKETQYF. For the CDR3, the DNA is TGTGCCAGCAGTAGGGGACAGAAAGAGACCCAGTACTTC.

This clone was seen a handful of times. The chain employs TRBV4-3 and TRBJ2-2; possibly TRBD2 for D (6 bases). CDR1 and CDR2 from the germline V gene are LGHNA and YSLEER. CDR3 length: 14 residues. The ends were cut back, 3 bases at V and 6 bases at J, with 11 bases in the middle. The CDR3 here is CASSHAPGAGELFF. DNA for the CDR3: TGCGCCAGCAGCCACGCCCCGGGAGCCGGGGAGCTGTTTTTT.

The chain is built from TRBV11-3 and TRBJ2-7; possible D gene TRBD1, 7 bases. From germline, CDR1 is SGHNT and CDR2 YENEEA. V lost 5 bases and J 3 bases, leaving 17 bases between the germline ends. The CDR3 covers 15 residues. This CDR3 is CASSGGTDRLYEQYF. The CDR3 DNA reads TGTGCCAGCAGCGGCGGGACAGACAGACTCTACGAGCAGTACTTC. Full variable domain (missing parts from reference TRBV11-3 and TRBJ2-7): EAGVVQSPRYKIIEKKQPVAFWCNPISGHNTLYWYLQNLGQGPELLIRYENEEAVDDSQLPKDRFSAERLKGVDSTLKIQPAELGDSAVYLCASSGGTDRLYEQYFGPGTRLTVT.

CDR3 in DNA: TGCGCCAGCAGCTTCTTAACAGGGGGCGGTACGAACACTGAAGCTTTCTTT. Its protein is CASSFLTGGGTNTEAFF. This rearrangement joins TRBV5-1 to TRBJ1-1; TRBD1 aligns across 9 bases. Germline-derived CDR1 and CDR2 are SGHRS and YFSETQ. CDR3 size: 17 residues. J was trimmed by 1 base and V by 2 bases; bases with no gene match: 9. The variable domain in full, completed from reference TRBV5-1 and TRBJ1-1, reads KAGVTQTPRYLIKTRGQQVTLSCSPISGHRSVSWYQQTPGQGLQFLFEYFSETQRNKGNFPGRFSGRQFSNSRSEMNVSTLELGDSALYLCASSFLTGGGTNTEAFFGQGTRLTVV.

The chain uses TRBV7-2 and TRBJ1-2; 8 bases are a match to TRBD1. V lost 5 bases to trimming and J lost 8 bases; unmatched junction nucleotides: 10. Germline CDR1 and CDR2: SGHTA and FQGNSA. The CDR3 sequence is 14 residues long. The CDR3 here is CASSPGQGFRGYTF. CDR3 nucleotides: TGTGCCAGCAGCCCAGGACAGGGTTTTCGAGGCTACACCTTC.